This T cell receptor beta chain emerged from a study of CD8 T cells in ankylosing spondylitis. Study-wide points: Disease-linked clones proved CD8+ and comparatively uncommon in peripheral blood. Within ankylosing spondylitis blood, a TCR beta motif made up of under 10 highly homologous variants appeared to be characteristic.

Comments on this clonotype: Its antigen is unknown.

CDR3 length equals 12 residues. The V end was cut by 1 base, the J end by 8 bases, with 5 bases between. CDR1 is WNHNN, CDR2 SYGVQD, per germline (reference sequence). 5'-RACE, quantitative and with molecular barcodes, yielded the TCR beta libraries. MiXCR, run by TCRdb on the 5' RACE reads, gives a single entry per CDR3 protein. The sample records 670,000 or so distinct CDR3 sequences, 19% being singletons. The sequence was obtained from a male donor with ankylosing spondylitis. The chain uses TRBV10-1 and TRBJ2-2; D is undetermined. Sequencing input: blood, either unsorted or a sorted T cell fraction (not recorded which). Here the CDR3 reads CASSEFLGELFF. The CDR3 nucleotides read TGCGCCAGCAGTGAGTTCCTTGGGGAGCTGTTTTTT.